Following are 13 T cell receptor beta chains from one sample sequenced in a study of control samples from healthy donors and cancer patients. Produced via immunoSEQ multiplex PCR; TCRdb's table is partial and in-frame only. In the table there are approximately 130,000 clones, roughly 89% of which are singletons. The sequencing sample was made of blood. The receptors were gathered from a man aged 30-40 years in good health.

There are a few counts of this clone. This rearrangement joins TRBV2 to TRBJ2-2; no clear D gene. Trimming cost V 8 bases and J 4 bases, with 17 bases left between them. Germline-derived CDR1 and CDR2 are SNHLY and FYNNEI. The CDR3 loop spans 15 amino acids. The CDR3 coding sequence is TGTGCCAGCGAGGCAACTCCTGCTCTCACCGGGGAGCTGTTTTTT. This translates into CASEATPALTGELFF. The whole variable domain, filled in from reference TRBV2 and TRBJ2-2, reads EPEVTQTPSHQVTQMGQEVILRCVPISNHLYFYWYRQILGQKVEFLVSFYNNEISEKSEIFDDQFSVERPDGSNFTLKIRSTKLEDSAMYFCASEATPALTGELFFGEGSRLTVL.

The chain recombines TRBV5-1 with TRBJ1-1; possible D gene TRBD1, 6 bases. The V gene's germline CDR1 is SGHRS and CDR2 YFSETQ. The CDR3 sequence is 13 residues long. The V and J ends lost 6 bases and 4 bases respectively, with 13 bases between them. CDR3 region: CASKKGDFTEAFF. Here the CDR3 DNA reads TGCGCCAGCAAGAAGGGGGACTTCACTGAAGCTTTCTTT.

This sequence joins TRBV6-5 and TRBJ1-1; D possibly corresponds to TRBD1 (5 bases). The germline CDR1 and CDR2 sequences are MNHEY and SVGAGI. Trimming stripped 7 bases from V and 5 bases from J, with 14 bases between. This CDR3 contains 13 residues. The CDR3 sequence is CASNQGAVTEAFF. CDR3 in DNA: TGTGCCAGCAACCAGGGAGCCGTAACTGAAGCTTTCTTT.

V gene TRBV30 combines with J gene TRBJ2-1; D ambiguous. The CDR3 is 11 residues long. Germline CDR1 is GTSNPN and CDR2 is SVGIG (reference sequence). With 1 base removed from V and 4 bases from J, the gap between germline ends came to 2 bases. The CDR3 sequence is CAWSGYNEQFF. Written as DNA, the CDR3 is TGTGCCTGGAGTGGATACAATGAGCAGTTCTTC.

The CDR3 here is CASGLLGSSYEQYV. CDR3 sequence (DNA): TGTGCTAGTGGTTTGTTAGGCAGCTCCTACGAGCAGTACGTC. The V and J genes are TRBV12-5 and TRBJ2-7; D gene uncertain. CDR1 LGHNT and CDR2 FRNRAP come from the germline V gene. This CDR3 is 14 amino acids long. Trimming removed 2 bases from V and 0 bases from J, with 8 bases in between.

The chain is built from TRBV3-1 (or the pseudogene TRBV3-2) and TRBJ1-4, with a tentative D call TRBD1 (5 bases). Looked up from germline, CDR1 is LGHDT and CDR2 is YNNKEL (reference sequence). V lost 6 bases, J lost 0 bases, and 11 bases lay in between. The CDR3 has 15 residues. Written as DNA, the CDR3 is TGTGCCAGCAGTCGGGGGGACGCAACTAATGAAAAACTGTTTTTT. Its translation is CASSRGDATNEKLFF.

V usage is TRBV10-3 and J usage is TRBJ2-2, with TRBD1 matching over 11 bases. CDR1 is ENHRY and CDR2 is SYGVKD in the germline V gene. The V gene end was trimmed by 6 bases and the J gene end by 5 bases; junction bases not matched to a gene: 2. This CDR3 spans 14 amino acids. CDR3 sequence: CAIRGTGGTGELFF. In DNA, the CDR3 is TGTGCCATCAGAGGGACAGGGGGTACCGGGGAGCTGTTTTTT.

The rearrangement links TRBV3-1 (or the pseudogene TRBV3-2) to TRBJ1-2; TRBD1 matches at 8 bases. The CDR3 totals 13 residues. CDR1 LGHDT and CDR2 YNNKEL come from the germline V gene (reference sequence). The V and J ends lost 3 bases and 7 bases, in that order; junction bases with no gene match: 4. CDR3 amino acids: CASSHPGGPGYTF. For the CDR3, the DNA is TGTGCCAGCAGCCATCCAGGGGGCCCTGGCTACACCTTC.

The rearrangement joins TRBV18 to TRBJ2-2, with D tentatively TRBD1 (6 bases). This CDR3 is 18 amino acids long. Germline V gives CDR1 KGHSH, CDR2 LQKENI. Trimming took 5 bases from V and 2 from J, leaving 21 bases between them. The CDR3 reads CASSFGSTGPVNTGELFF. CDR3 nucleotide sequence: TGTGCCAGCTCATTCGGTTCCACAGGGCCCGTAAACACCGGGGAGCTGTTTTTT.

CDR3 DNA: TGTGCCATCAGTGAGGGGGGTGGTGACTATGGCTACACCTTC. Its protein is CAISEGGGDYGYTF. The gene calls are TRBV10-3 and TRBJ1-2, with D possibly being TRBD1 (5 bases). The CDR3 length is 14 residues. Between the trimmed V and J ends, which lost 2 bases and 3 bases, there was a span of 10 bases. Germline assignment: CDR1 ENHRY and CDR2 SYGVKD.

This clone was recorded a few times. The rearrangement uses TRBV10-3 and TRBJ1-1, with D maybe TRBD1 (6 bases). Germline loops: CDR1 ENHRY, CDR2 SYGVKD. The ends were cut back, 4 bases at V and 5 bases at J, with 14 bases in the middle. The CDR3 loop spans 14 amino acids. In DNA form, the CDR3 reads TGTGCCATCAGTGTTAATACAGGGAGGACTGAAGCTTTCTTT. Protein: CAISVNTGRTEAFF.

This chain links TRBV27 with TRBJ1-2, with D unclear. Trimming cost V 4 bases and J 1 base, with 10 bases left between them. The CDR3 is made up of 14 amino acids. Germline CDR1 and CDR2: MNHEY and SMNVEV (reference sequence). CDR3 amino acids: CASSSQVGNYGYTF. CDR3 DNA: TGTGCCAGCAGTTCCCAAGTGGGTAACTATGGCTACACCTTC.

The rearrangement joins TRBV19 to TRBJ1-1; D gene unclear. V lost 3 bases and J 4 bases, leaving 12 bases between the germline ends. The CDR3 covers 14 residues. Germline lookup yields CDR1 LNHDA and CDR2 SQIVND (reference sequence). CDR3 residues: CASSMGGFGTEAFF. The CDR3 region has the DNA TGTGCCAGTAGTATGGGAGGGTTTGGCACTGAAGCTTTCTTT.